One sample yielded the 23 T cell receptor beta chains listed below, sequenced in a study of T cell repertoires in chronic hepatitis B. Libraries were prepared by immunoSEQ multiplex PCR; TCRdb keeps only in-frame clonotypes and omits some of them. The data contain about 520 clones, approximately 87% of them seen just once; the ten biggest clones take up around 10%. Sequenced: total CD8+ T cells from PBMCs. The receptors derive from a human donor with chronic hepatitis B virus infection.

The J gene is TRBJ2-4, the V gene TRBV14; D is undetermined. Trimming left V 0 bases short and J 9 bases short, with 12 bases between. The CDR3 is 14 amino acids. The V gene's germline CDR1 is SGHDN and CDR2 FVKESK. This CDR3 is CASSQDRAHGIQYF. The CDR3 DNA reads as TGTGCCAGCAGCCAAGATAGAGCGCACGGCATTCAGTACTTC.

The chain is built from TRBV13 and TRBJ2-3; D might be TRBD1 or TRBD2, each matching 6 bases. Per germline, CDR1 PRHDT and CDR2 FYEKMQ (reference sequence). There are 16 residues in the CDR3. V lost 5 bases and J 0 bases, leaving 15 bases between the germline ends. The CDR3 DNA follows: TGTGCCAGCAGCACTCGCCGGGGGCCTAGCACAGATACGCAGTATTTT. Protein product: CASSTRRGPSTDTQYF.

J is TRBJ1-3 and V is TRBV2, with 8 bases identical to TRBD1. Per germline, CDR1 SNHLY and CDR2 FYNNEI. This CDR3 has 16 amino acids. J lost 4 bases, V lost 6 bases, and 11 bases had no gene match. The DNA for the CDR3 is TGTGCCAGCAGCCAATTGGACAGGGTGTCCGGAAACACCATATATTTT. Residues: CASSQLDRVSGNTIYF.

This clone was counted once. The chain employs TRBV9 and TRBJ2-1; TRBD2 aligns across 11 bases. V gave up 0 bases and J gave up 5 bases; unmatched junction bases: 10. Germline-derived CDR1 and CDR2 are SGDLS and YYNGEE. The CDR3 extends over 18 amino acids. CDR3 region: CASSVGQGGTSGHNEQFF. The CDR3 DNA sequence: TGTGCCAGCAGCGTAGGGCAGGGCGGGACTAGCGGCCACAATGAGCAGTTCTTC.

The CDR3 sequence: CASSQLQGRDTEAFF. As DNA, the CDR3 is TGTGCCAGCAGCCAACTACAGGGGAGGGACACTGAAGCTTTCTTT. This chain links TRBV7-6 with TRBJ1-1; 7 nucleotides line up with TRBD1. Looked up from germline, CDR1 is SGHVS and CDR2 is FNYEAQ. The CDR3 runs to 15 residues. Unmatched junction bases numbered 9, after V lost 5 bases and J lost 3 bases.

The J gene is TRBJ2-3, the V gene TRBV4-2; D may be TRBD2 (6 bases). The CDR3 consists of 15 residues. The germline CDR1 and CDR2 sequences are LGHNA and YNFKEQ. Trimming took off 0 bases at V and 5 bases at J, with 12 bases between the two ends. Here the CDR3 reads CASSQEEGGGDTQYF. The CDR3 DNA reads as TGTGCCAGCAGCCAAGAGGAGGGAGGTGGAGATACGCAGTATTTT.

The gene calls are TRBV25-1 and TRBJ2-2; D is perhaps TRBD1 (5 bases). CDR3 length: 14 amino acids. Germline V gene data show CDR1 as MGHDK and CDR2 as SYGVNS. The V end was cut by 4 bases, the J end by 5 bases, with 11 bases between. The CDR3 region is CASSVGAQTGELFF. The CDR3 nucleotides read TGTGCCAGCAGTGTAGGGGCGCAGACCGGGGAGCTGTTTTTT.

The V call is TRBV19, the J call TRBJ2-1; D is undetermined. This CDR3 has 15 amino acids. CDR1 and CDR2 from the germline V gene are LNHDA and SQIVND (reference sequence). V lost 3 bases and J lost 0, with 9 bases in between. The CDR3 sequence is CASSMTPVSYNEQFF. Here the CDR3 DNA reads TGTGCCAGTAGTATGACTCCAGTCTCCTACAATGAGCAGTTCTTC.

This clone was detected a few times. The V and J genes are TRBV6-1 and TRBJ2-2, with D perhaps matching TRBD1 (5 bases). There are 14 residues in the CDR3. Trimming left V 1 base short and J 3 bases short, with 6 bases between. Germline loops: CDR1 MNHNS, CDR2 SASEGT. CDR3 sequence (DNA): TGTGCCAGCAGTGAAGGGGGCGACACCGGGGAGCTGTTTTTT. As protein: CASSEGGDTGELFF.

The chain couples TRBV18 to TRBJ1-2; TRBD1 matches at 8 bases. Per the germline V gene, CDR1 is KGHSH and CDR2 is LQKENI. There are 15 residues in the CDR3. Trimming took 4 bases from V and 0 from J; bases not matched to a gene: 4. CDR3 DNA: TGTGCCAGCTCACTCGACAGGGGAACTAACTATGGCTACACCTTC. Amino acids: CASSLDRGTNYGYTF.

The chain recombines TRBV7-6 with TRBJ2-3; D is ambiguous. Germline loops: CDR1 SGHVS, CDR2 FNYEAQ. The CDR3 has 17 residues. Trimming removed 0 bases at V and 5 bases at J, with 18 bases between. The CDR3, as DNA: TGTGCCAGCAGCTTAGCCGTGGGCAGCGCCGAGAGAGATACGCAGTATTTT. It translates to CASSLAVGSAERDTQYF.

The chain recombines TRBV5-4 with TRBJ2-1, with D perhaps matching TRBD1 or TRBD2 (5 bases each). Trimming cost V 0 bases and J 8 bases, with 12 bases left between them. The CDR3 is 14 residues long. In germline, CDR1 is SGHNT, CDR2 YYREEE (reference sequence). As DNA, the CDR3 is TGTGCCAGCAGCTTGGCCCCCGAGGGGTATGAGCAGTTCTTC. This encodes CASSLAPEGYEQFF.

The chain employs TRBV28 and TRBJ2-7, with D possibly being TRBD1 (6 bases). CDR3 length: 14 residues. V lost 3 bases and J lost 4, with 13 bases in between. CDR1 MDHEN and CDR2 SYDVKM come from the germline V gene. The CDR3 region is CASSFSAGAYEQYF. DNA of the CDR3: TGTGCCAGCAGTTTTTCGGCAGGGGCATACGAGCAGTACTTC.

CDR3 coding DNA: TGTGCCAGCAGCTTAGATGAGGGGCCCCAGCATTTT. The encoded protein is CASSLDEGPQHF. The chain links TRBV7-9 to TRBJ1-5; D gene uncertain. CDR1 SEHNR and CDR2 FQNEAQ come from the germline V gene (reference sequence). V lost 1 base, J lost 9 bases, and 7 bases lay in between. This CDR3 is 12 amino acids long.

This clone was observed once. This chain uses TRBV9 with TRBJ2-2; the D gene could be TRBD1 or TRBD2 (6 bases each). V gave up 2 bases and J gave up 0 bases, with 17 bases separating them. Germline CDR1 reads SGDLS; CDR2 reads YYNGEE. This CDR3 has 18 amino acids. CDR3 DNA: TGTGCCAGCAGCGTTAGCTTAGGTGGGGGGCCGAACACCGGGGAGCTGTTTTTT. It yields the protein CASSVSLGGGPNTGELFF.

The chain carries TRBV4-1 and TRBJ1-5; D may be TRBD1 (6 bases). CDR3 length: 18 amino acids. Germline lookup yields CDR1 MGHRA and CDR2 YSYEKL. The germline V and J ends were trimmed by 3 bases and 5 bases, with 23 bases remaining between them. CDR3 sequence (DNA): TGCGCCAGCAGCCACAGGGACATCAAGGGGGGGTTCGATCAGCCCCAGCATTTT. It is translated as CASSHRDIKGGFDQPQHF.

This chain uses TRBV19 with TRBJ2-6; D is uncertain. From germline, CDR1 is LNHDA and CDR2 SQIVND (reference sequence). The CDR3 contains 17 residues. V dropped 5 bases and J dropped 5 bases, with 19 bases sitting between them. CDR3 nucleotides: TGTGCCAGTAGTTTTGGGAAATCACAAAGTCGGGCCAACGTCCTGACTTTC. It codes for CASSFGKSQSRANVLTF. Based on the CDR3 plus reference TRBV19 and TRBJ2-6, the full variable domain is DGGITQSPKYLFRKEGQNVTLSCEQNLNHDAMYWYRQDPGQGLRLIYYSQIVNDFQKGDIAEGYSVSREKKESFPLTVTSAQKNPTAFYLCASSFGKSQSRANVLTFGAGSRLTVL.

J is TRBJ2-3 and V is TRBV19; 7 nucleotides agree with TRBD2. Germline CDR1 reads LNHDA; CDR2 reads SQIVND (reference sequence). Losses at the gene ends were 1 base for V and 5 bases for J; bases not matched to a gene: 3. The CDR3 sequence is 14 residues long. CDR3 sequence: CASSIGGLVDTQYF. CDR3 DNA sequence: TGTGCCAGTAGTATAGGAGGACTAGTAGATACGCAGTATTTT.

This chain links TRBV4-2 with TRBJ2-7; D ambiguous. The CDR3 contains 12 residues. The germline V and J ends were trimmed by 0 bases and 7 bases, with 7 bases remaining between them. From germline, CDR1 is LGHNA and CDR2 YNFKEQ. The DNA of the CDR3 is TGTGCCAGCAGCCAAGACCTATTGGAGCAGTACTTC. Amino acids: CASSQDLLEQYF.

The rearrangement joins TRBV5-1 to TRBJ2-3; 9 bases map to TRBD1. CDR1 is SGHRS, CDR2 YFSETQ, per germline. The V gene end was trimmed by 5 bases and the J gene end by 2 bases; junction bases not matched to a gene: 12. This CDR3 is 17 amino acids long. This CDR3 is CASRGLQQGAPTDTQYF. In DNA form, the CDR3 reads TGCGCCAGCAGGGGGTTGCAACAGGGGGCTCCCACAGATACGCAGTATTTT.

The CDR3 reads CASSQEGGHLSEQYF. The CDR3 DNA is TGTGCCAGCAGCCAAGAAGGGGGACACCTCTCCGAGCAGTACTTC. This chain uses TRBV4-2 with TRBJ2-7; possible D gene TRBD1, 6 bases. Germline V gene sequence: CDR1 LGHNA, CDR2 YNFKEQ. The V gene lost 0 bases and the J gene lost 6 bases, with 15 bases spanning the gap. The CDR3 extends over 15 amino acids.

The V and J genes are TRBV25-1 and TRBJ2-2; 11 bases line up with TRBD2. This CDR3 spans 15 amino acids. Germline CDR1 reads MGHDK; CDR2 reads SYGVNS. V shed 3 bases and J 3 bases; nucleotides not matched to a gene: 0. The CDR3 bases are TGTGCCAGCAGTGAGGGACTAGCGGACACCGGGGAGCTGTTTTTT. Its translation: CASSEGLADTGELFF.

This clone has more than one count but fewer than ten. In DNA, the CDR3 is TGCGCCAGCAGCTTGGTCCGGAGGGATGGGGCCTACGAGCAGTACTTC. Translated, it gives CASSLVRRDGAYEQYF. The genes are TRBV5-1 and TRBJ2-7, with D possibly being TRBD2 (6 bases). CDR3 length: 16 amino acids. CDR1 is SGHRS and CDR2 is YFSETQ in the germline V gene. Trimming shortened V by 0 bases and J by 2 bases, and 15 bases separated the two germline ends.